Listed here are 7 T cell receptor beta chains from one sample, sequenced in a study of metastatic and nonmetastatic thyroid tumors. TCRdb re-clonotyped the PCR reads through MiXCR. The sample carries some 16,000 clones, roughly 26% recorded once. All patients reached thyroid surgery having received no treatment beforehand. Sequences were obtained from tumor tissue. These TCRs come from a female donor with papillary thyroid cancer or a benign thyroid nodule (not recorded which). Some clones in this sample may be carry-over from other donors' samples.

This clone has a handful of counts. The V and J genes are TRBV20-1 and TRBJ1-3; tentative D call: TRBD1 (5 bases). CDR3 length: 13 amino acids. V dropped 6 bases and J dropped 0 bases, with 9 bases sitting between them. Germline CDR1 DFQATT, CDR2 SNEGSKA (reference sequence). CDR3 coding DNA: TGCAGTGCCTTGGACATCTCTGGAAACACCATATATTTT. Residues: CSALDISGNTIYF.

The sample holds a few counts of this clone. Compared with germline, one end of the junction differs, possibly owing to a read error. CDR3 nucleotides: TGTGCCAGCAGCCCCACGCCATTCAGCGGGGACCTGCTTTTT. Amino acids: CASSPTPFSGDLLF. This chain links TRBV3-1 with TRBJ1-4; D possibly corresponds to TRBD1 (5 bases). The CDR3 runs to 14 residues. Germline values: CDR1 LGHDT, CDR2 YNNKEL (reference sequence).

This clone was seen ten or more times. Other DNA sequences in the sample encode the same CDR3. J is TRBJ1-5 and V is TRBV30; TRBD1 agrees at 7 bases. Germline V gives CDR1 GTSNPN, CDR2 SVGIG (reference sequence). Unmatched junction bases numbered 4, after V lost 6 bases and J lost 2 bases. CDR3 length equals 13 residues. In DNA, the CDR3 is TGTGCCTGTACAGGGGAGGGCAATCAGCCCCAGCATTTT. It encodes CACTGEGNQPQHF.

The chain couples TRBV9 to TRBJ2-1; 10 nucleotides agree with TRBD2. CDR1 and CDR2 from the germline V gene are SGDLS and YYNGEE. The CDR3 sequence is 16 residues long. J was trimmed by 2 bases and V by 4 bases; bases with no gene match: 6. The CDR3 region is CASSPKAGGPYNEQFF. CDR3 nucleotide sequence: TGTGCCAGCAGCCCAAAAGCGGGAGGGCCCTACAATGAGCAGTTCTTC.

This clone is medium-sized. The chain employs TRBV13 and TRBJ2-7; TRBD2 matches 8 bases. CDR1 PRHDT and CDR2 FYEKMQ come from the germline V gene (reference sequence). J was trimmed by 5 bases and V by 2 bases; bases with no gene match: 14. This CDR3 comprises 17 residues. DNA of the CDR3: TGTGCCAGCAGCTTATCCGCCGGGACTAGAAGTCTCCACGAGCAGTACTTC. Translated, it gives CASSLSAGTRSLHEQYF.

The J gene is TRBJ2-5, the V gene TRBV7-9; unclear D gene. Between the trimmed V and J ends, which lost 1 base and 4 bases, there was a span of 13 bases. CDR3 length equals 15 residues. Germline V lookup: CDR1 SEHNR, CDR2 FQNEAQ (reference sequence). CDR3 nucleotide sequence: TGTGCCAGCAGCTTAGGTAGCCAAAGAGCAGAGACCCAGTACTTC. This sequence encodes CASSLGSQRAETQYF. Supplemented by reference TRBV7-9 and TRBJ2-5, the full variable domain reads DTGVSQNPRHKITKRGQNVTFRCDPISEHNRLYWYRQTLGQGPEFLTYFQNEAQLEKSRLLSDRFSAERPKGSFSTLEIQRTEQGDSAMYLCASSLGSQRAETQYFGPGTRLLVL.

This clone ranks as medium-sized. This chain joins TRBV5-8 and TRBJ2-7, with 9 bases fitting TRBD1. CDR1 and CDR2 from the germline V gene are SGHTS and YDEGEE. The ends lost 4 bases at V and 11 bases at J; junction bases unmatched: 7. The CDR3 consists of 12 residues. CDR3 sequence: CASSAGTGWEYF. The CDR3 coding sequence is TGTGCCAGCAGCGCCGGGACAGGGTGGGAGTACTTC.